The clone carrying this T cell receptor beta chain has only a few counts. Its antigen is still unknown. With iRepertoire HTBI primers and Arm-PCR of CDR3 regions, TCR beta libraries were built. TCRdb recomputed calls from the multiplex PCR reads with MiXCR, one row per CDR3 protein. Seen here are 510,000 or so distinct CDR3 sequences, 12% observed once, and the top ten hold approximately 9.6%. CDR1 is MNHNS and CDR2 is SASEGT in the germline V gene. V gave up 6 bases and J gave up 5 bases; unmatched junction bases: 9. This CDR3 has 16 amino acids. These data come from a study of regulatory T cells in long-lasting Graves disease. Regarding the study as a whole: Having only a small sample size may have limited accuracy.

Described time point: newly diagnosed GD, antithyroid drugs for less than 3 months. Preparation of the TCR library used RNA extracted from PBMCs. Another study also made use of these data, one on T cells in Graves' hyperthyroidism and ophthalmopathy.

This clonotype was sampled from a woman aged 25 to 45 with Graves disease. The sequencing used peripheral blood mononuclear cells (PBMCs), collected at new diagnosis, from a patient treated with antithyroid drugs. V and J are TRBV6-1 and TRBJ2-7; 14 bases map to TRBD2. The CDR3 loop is CASRETGTSGSHEQYF. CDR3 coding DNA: TGTGCCAGCAGGGAGACCGGGACTAGCGGGAGCCACGAGCAGTACTTC.